This is a list of T cell receptor beta chains from one sample in a study of cytomegalovirus exposure and HLA in healthy donors. Profiling relied on immunoSEQ multiplex PCR, and the TCRdb table lists in-frame clones only, not all of them. The sample has under 200,000 clones; around 78% are singletons. Source material: PBMCs. All receptors derive from a woman under 40 in good health and CMV-seropositive. CDR3s include the opening cysteine and the closing phenylalanine or tryptophan. A D gene is named only where the DNA matches it firmly. Expanded clones get a size class; other rows say once, few or many, or leave the size out.

v_call,d_call,j_call,clone_size,cdr3_nt,cdr3_aa
TRBV18,TRBD2,TRBJ2-1,-,TGTGCCAGCTCACCCACGCTAGCGGGGGGCGACGATGAGCAGTTCTTC,CASSPTLAGGDDEQFF
TRBV30,TRBD1,TRBJ1-2,once,TGTGCCTGGACCGGGACAGGGGAAATCTTTTTC,CAWTGTGEIFF
TRBV29-1,-,TRBJ2-7,-,TGCAGCGTTTCCAACATTCCAGGATACGAGCAGTACTTC,CSVSNIPGYEQYF
TRBV5-4,TRBD2,TRBJ2-3,once,TGTGCCAGCAGCCCACCAAGCGGGAGGGGCGATACGCAGTATTTT,CASSPPSGRGDTQYF
TRBV5-1,TRBD2,TRBJ2-1,-,TGCGCCAGCAGCTTCCGGTGGAGCGGGGGGGCCGAAGATGAGCAGTTCTTC,CASSFRWSGGAEDEQFF
TRBV10-1,-,TRBJ1-1,-,TGCGCCAGCAGTGTCGTGAACACTGAAGCTTTCTTT,CASSVVNTEAFF
TRBV7-9,TRBD2,TRBJ2-3,-,TGTGCCAGCAGCCCCCGTTGGGGACTAGTGAGCACAGATACGCAGTATTTT,CASSPRWGLVSTDTQYF
TRBV30,TRBD1,TRBJ1-2,-,TGTGCCTGGACAGGGGGTTCAGACTATGGCTACACCTTC,CAWTGGSDYGYTF
TRBV30,TRBD1,TRBJ1-1,-,TGTGCCTGGAGTCCTGGGACAGACACTGAAGCTTTCTTT,CAWSPGTDTEAFF
TRBV6-5,TRBD1,TRBJ1-1,few,TGTGCCAGCAGTTCGGGACAGATGAACACTGAAGCTTTCTTT,CASSSGQMNTEAFF
TRBV5-6,-,TRBJ1-3,few,TGTGCCAGCAGCTTTACAGGAAACACCATATATTTT,CASSFTGNTIYF
TRBV15,TRBD1,TRBJ1-2,-,TGTGCCACCAGCAGGGACAGGGGACTCTATGGCTACACCTTC,CATSRDRGLYGYTF
TRBV30,-,TRBJ2-3,-,TGTGCCTGGAGTGTACAAGGGGCCGGAGATACGCAGTATTTT,CAWSVQGAGDTQYF
TRBV5-4,-,TRBJ1-4,-,TGTGCCAGCAGCCCGGGTAGGCAGAATAATGAAAAACTGTTTTTT,CASSPGRQNNEKLFF
TRBV19,-,TRBJ1-4,-,TGTGCCAGTAGTACGGGGGTAAAGGGCGAAAAACTGTTTTTT,CASSTGVKGEKLFF
TRBV11-3,TRBD1,TRBJ2-1,-,TGTGCCAGCAGCTTCCCGGGACAGGGTGGGTCCTACAATGAGCAGTTCTTC,CASSFPGQGGSYNEQFF
TRBV7-2,TRBD2,TRBJ2-1,-,TGTGCCAGCAGCCCTCGACTAGCGGGAGGTGAGCAGTTCTTC,CASSPRLAGGEQFF
TRBV7-6,TRBD2,TRBJ2-1,-,TGTGCCAGCAGCCGACGAGGGGGACAATCGCGGGAGGTTTCCTACAATGAGCAGTTCTTC,CASSRRGGQSREVSYNEQFF
TRBV30,TRBD1,TRBJ1-6,few,TGTGCCGCTAGACAGGGAAATAATTCACCCCTCCACTTT,CAARQGNNSPLHF
TRBV5-4,-,TRBJ1-1,few,TGTGCCAGCAGACACGGCGGTGAGTTACAGAACACTGAAGCTTTCTTT,CASRHGGELQNTEAFF
TRBV30,-,TRBJ2-5,few,TGTGCCTGGAGTCCCGAGGAAAATCGAGAGACCCAGTACTTC,CAWSPEENRETQYF
TRBV7-2,-,TRBJ2-7,-,TGTGCCAGCAGCTTAGCTAGCGAGAACGAGCAGTACTTC,CASSLASENEQYF
TRBV7-2,-,TRBJ2-7,-,TGTGCCAGCAGCTCCAGCTCCTACGAGCAGTACTTC,CASSSSSYEQYF
TRBV7-2,TRBD1,TRBJ1-2,-,TGTGCCAGCAGCACCCAGGGACAGGGGAACGGCTACACCTTC,CASSTQGQGNGYTF
TRBV7-2,-,TRBJ2-5,-,TGTGCCAGCAGCTTCTCAGGGTTTGCGGAGACCCAGTACTTC,CASSFSGFAETQYF
TRBV7-2,-,TRBJ1-6,-,TGTGCCAGCAGCTCTACGGGAAACTCCTATAATTCACCCCTCCACTTT,CASSSTGNSYNSPLHF
TRBV7-2,-,TRBJ2-5,-,TGTGCCAGCAGCTCGACTGGTATACAGACCCAGTACTTC,CASSSTGIQTQYF
TRBV29-1,-,TRBJ2-3,-,TGCAGCACCGACCTGGGGGCCACAGATACGCAGTATTTT,CSTDLGATDTQYF
TRBV6-6,TRBD1,TRBJ1-2,-,TGTGCCAGCAGCCAAGGGACAGGGGGGCATGGCTACACCTTC,CASSQGTGGHGYTF
TRBV7-6,TRBD1,TRBJ2-7,-,TGTGCCAGCAGCTCCCGACAGGGGGCCACCTACGAGCAGTACTTC,CASSSRQGATYEQYF
TRBV5-1,-,TRBJ1-6,few,TGCGCCAGCAGGGGTACTTCAGGGGCGATTAGTTCACCCCTCCACTTT,CASRGTSGAISSPLHF
TRBV18,TRBD2,TRBJ2-7,-,TGTGCCAGCTCACCTACTAGCGGGGGCGCCTCCTACGAGCAGTACTTC,CASSPTSGGASYEQYF
TRBV9,TRBD1,TRBJ2-6,-,TGTGCCAGCAGCGCCCAAGGACAGGGACCCTCAGGGGCCAACGTCCTGACTTTC,CASSAQGQGPSGANVLTF
TRBV7-6,TRBD1,TRBJ1-1,once,TGTGCCAGCAGCCCGAACCCCCTTAGGACAGGGCCGAACACTGAAGCTTTCTTT,CASSPNPLRTGPNTEAFF
TRBV5-1,-,TRBJ2-6,once,TGCGCCAGCAGCTTGGCCAGTTCGTCTGGGGCCAACGTCCTGACTTTC,CASSLASSSGANVLTF
TRBV19,TRBD1,TRBJ2-1,-,TGTGCCAGTAGTCTAGGGACAGGGGGCCGCAATGAGCAGTTCTTC,CASSLGTGGRNEQFF
TRBV5-1,TRBD1,TRBJ1-1,-,TGCGCCAGCAGCTTAATCCCAGGGGGTGGCACTGAAGCTTTCTTT,CASSLIPGGGTEAFF
TRBV30,-,TRBJ1-2,few,TGTGCCTGGAGGGCGACATTTAACTATGGCTACACCTTC,CAWRATFNYGYTF
TRBV2,-,TRBJ2-3,-,TGTGCCGGGGAAACAGGGACGGGGACAGATACGCAGTATTTT,CAGETGTGTDTQYF
TRBV27,-,TRBJ1-5,-,TGTGCCAGCAGGGGTGCAGGGCCTTTGGGTCAGCCCCAGCATTTT,CASRGAGPLGQPQHF
TRBV19,-,TRBJ1-2,-,TGTGCCAGTAGTATGGGACCTGGGGGGGATTATGGCTACACCTTC,CASSMGPGGDYGYTF
TRBV2,TRBD1,TRBJ1-1,few,TGTGCCAGCACCGCAGGGGGACAGGGGTGGACTGAAGCTTTCTTT,CASTAGGQGWTEAFF
TRBV27,TRBD1,TRBJ2-5,-,TGTGCCAGCAGTTTTACAGGGGGATCTTACCAAGAGACCCAGTACTTC,CASSFTGGSYQETQYF
TRBV5-4,-,TRBJ1-1,-,TGTGCCAGCAGCTTGGACAGGAACACTGAAGCTTTCTTT,CASSLDRNTEAFF
TRBV28,TRBD1,TRBJ2-7,-,TGTGCCAGCACGAAGTACGGACAGGTTATATCCTACGAGCAGTACTTC,CASTKYGQVISYEQYF
TRBV6-1,TRBD1,TRBJ1-4,-,TGTGCCAGCAGTGGAGGACAGGGTTTACGAACTAATGAAAAACTGTTTTTT,CASSGGQGLRTNEKLFF
TRBV9,-,TRBJ2-6,-,TGTGCCAGCAGCGTAGGTGTTCGCTCTGGGGCCAACGTCCTGACTTTC,CASSVGVRSGANVLTF
TRBV4-3,TRBD1,TRBJ1-1,many,TGCGCCAGCAGTCGGGACAGGGAGTCTGAAGCTTTCTTT,CASSRDRESEAFF
TRBV4-1,-,TRBJ2-1,-,TGCGCCAGCAGCCAAGCAACCTCACTAGACAATGAGCAGTTCTTC,CASSQATSLDNEQFF
TRBV27,-,TRBJ1-1,-,TGTGCCAGCAGTTCACGTACAGGGTCGAACACTGAAGCTTTCTTT,CASSSRTGSNTEAFF
TRBV11-3,TRBD1,TRBJ1-2,-,TGTGCCAGCAGCTTAGGACGGGACAGGGGTGGCTATGGCTACACCTTC,CASSLGRDRGGYGYTF
TRBV7-9,TRBD1,TRBJ1-1,-,TGTGCCAGCAGCGAGACAGGGGTGACTGAAGCTTTCTTT,CASSETGVTEAFF
TRBV5-4,TRBD2,TRBJ2-1,-,TGTGCCAGCAGCTTAGCGGGAGAGAACAATGAGCAGTTCTTC,CASSLAGENNEQFF